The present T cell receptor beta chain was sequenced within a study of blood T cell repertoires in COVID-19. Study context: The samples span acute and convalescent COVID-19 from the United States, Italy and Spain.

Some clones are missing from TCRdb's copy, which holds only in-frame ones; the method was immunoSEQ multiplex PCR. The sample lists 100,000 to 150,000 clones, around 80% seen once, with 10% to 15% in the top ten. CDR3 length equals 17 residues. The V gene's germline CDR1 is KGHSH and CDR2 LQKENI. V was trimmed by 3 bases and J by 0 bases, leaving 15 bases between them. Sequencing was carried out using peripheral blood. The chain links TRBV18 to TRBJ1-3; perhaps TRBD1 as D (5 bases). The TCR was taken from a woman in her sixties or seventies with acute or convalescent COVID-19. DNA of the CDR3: TGTGCCAGCTCACCGGTGGACAACACTAACTCTGGAAACACCATATATTTT. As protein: CASSPVDNTNSGNTIYF.